One and the same sample provided the 17 T cell receptor beta chains below, sequenced in a study of blood T cell repertoires in COVID-19. Assay used: immunoSEQ multiplex PCR; TCRdb lists only in-frame clones, some missing. The sample holds roughly 200,000 clones, about nine tenths seen once. Material for sequencing was PBMCs or T cells enriched from blood (not recorded which). The source of these receptors is a man aged 25-45 years in a cohort exposed to, infected with or recovered from COVID-19 (not recorded which).

The V call is TRBV3-1 (or the pseudogene TRBV3-2), the J call TRBJ1-1; D is unclear. Deletions cut 2 bases from V and 1 base from J, with 5 bases between. The length of the CDR3 is 13 residues. The V gene's germline CDR1 is LGHDT and CDR2 YNNKEL (reference sequence). The CDR3, as DNA: TGTGCCAGCAGCCAACGACAGAACACTGAAGCTTTCTTT. Its protein is CASSQRQNTEAFF.

This clone was picked up one time. The chain couples TRBV11-1 to TRBJ2-1; 11 bases map to TRBD2. The V gene end was trimmed by 5 bases and the J gene end by 7 bases; junction bases not matched to a gene: 7. The CDR3 sequence is 15 residues long. Germline V gene data show CDR1 as SGHAT and CDR2 as FQDESV (reference sequence). The CDR3 loop reads CASSTLAGGPNEQFF. The CDR3 DNA reads TGTGCCAGCAGCACTTTAGCGGGAGGGCCAAATGAGCAGTTCTTC.

This rearrangement joins TRBV13 to TRBJ2-2; 7 bases map to TRBD2. Losses at the gene ends were 1 base for V and 9 bases for J; bases not matched to a gene: 5. The germline V gene encodes CDR1 PRHDT and CDR2 FYEKMQ (reference sequence). CDR3 length equals 14 residues. CDR3 residues: CASSLEGRARELFF. The CDR3 bases are TGTGCCAGCAGCTTAGAAGGGAGGGCCCGGGAGCTGTTTTTT. The entire variable domain, with the rest obtained from reference TRBV13 and TRBJ2-2, is as follows: AAGVIQSPRHLIKEKRETATLKCYPIPRHDTVYWYQQGPGQDPQFLISFYEKMQSDKGSIPDRFSAQQFSDYHSELNMSSLELGDSALYFCASSLEGRARELFFGEGSRLTVL.

The rearrangement links TRBV3-1 (or the pseudogene TRBV3-2) to TRBJ2-7; 7 bases align to TRBD2. V trimming: 1 base; J trimming: 4 bases; junction bases outside the gene matches: 10. This CDR3 contains 16 residues. CDR1 and CDR2 (germline): LGHDT, YNNKEL (reference sequence). This CDR3 reads CASSQGVSGILYEQYF. In nucleotides, the CDR3 is TGTGCCAGCAGCCAAGGGGTGAGCGGGATACTTTACGAGCAGTACTTC.

The chain uses TRBV28 and TRBJ2-7; 7 bases align to TRBD1. V lost 5 bases and J lost 3; bases outside the gene matches: 7. The germline gives CDR1 MDHEN, CDR2 SYDVKM. The CDR3 is 14 amino acids. In nucleotides, the CDR3 is TGTGCCAGCAGTCCCCGGACAGGAATCTACGAGCAGTACTTC. Translating it yields CASSPRTGIYEQYF.

The chain couples TRBV7-2 to TRBJ2-1, with D uncertain. Looked up from germline, CDR1 is SGHTA and CDR2 is FQGNSA. This CDR3 region has 13 residues. V lost 7 bases, J lost 2 bases, and 9 bases lay in between. The CDR3 sequence: CASTDSTYNEQFF. The CDR3 region has the DNA TGTGCCAGCACCGACTCGACCTACAATGAGCAGTTCTTC.

This chain joins TRBV13 and TRBJ1-1; D is uncertain. V gave up 1 base and J gave up 4 bases, with 10 bases separating them. The CDR3 runs to 14 residues. Germline lookup yields CDR1 PRHDT and CDR2 FYEKMQ (reference sequence). CDR3 bases: TGTGCCAGCAGCTTAGCGGAGGGTGGCACTGAAGCTTTCTTT. It codes for CASSLAEGGTEAFF.

This clone was detected only once. The CDR3 is CASSWGLQNNEQFF. CDR3 bases: TGTGCCAGTAGTTGGGGGCTACAGAACAATGAGCAGTTCTTC. V is TRBV19 and J is TRBJ2-1, with a tentative D call TRBD1 (6 bases). V was pared by 5 bases and J by 5 bases, with 13 bases between. Germline-derived CDR1 and CDR2 are LNHDA and SQIVND (reference sequence). This CDR3 contains 14 residues.

The V call is TRBV5-5, the J call TRBJ1-5; the match to TRBD1 covers 8 bases. The CDR3 totals 15 residues. The ends lost 5 bases at V and 4 bases at J; junction bases unmatched: 8. Germline V lookup: CDR1 SGHKS, CDR2 YYEKEE (reference sequence). The CDR3 bases are TGTGCCAGCAGTCGTTCCGACAGGGGAAATCAGCCCCAGCATTTT. As protein: CASSRSDRGNQPQHF.

This sequence joins TRBV29-1 and TRBJ1-4; D might be TRBD1 (5 bases). V was clipped by 4 bases and J by 6 bases, with 6 bases between them. The CDR3 consists of 11 residues. Germline V gene data show CDR1 as SQVTM and CDR2 as ANQGSEA. The CDR3 spells CSVVQDEKLFF. Here the CDR3 DNA reads TGCAGCGTTGTACAGGATGAAAAACTGTTTTTT.

This chain uses TRBV14 with TRBJ1-1; D ambiguous. Germline V gene lookup returns CDR1 SGHDN and CDR2 FVKESK. Trimming took off 1 base at V and 2 bases at J, with 23 bases between the two ends. CDR3 length: 19 residues. This CDR3 is CASSQGEARPIGYNTEAFF. For the CDR3, the DNA is TGTGCCAGCAGCCAAGGTGAGGCCAGACCGATCGGATATAACACTGAAGCTTTCTTT.

The rearrangement uses TRBV4-2 and TRBJ2-7, with a tentative D call TRBD1 (5 bases). From germline, CDR1 is LGHNA and CDR2 YNFKEQ. The CDR3 totals 13 residues. Trimming cost V 5 bases and J 5 bases, with 13 bases left between them. CDR3 nucleotides: TGTGCCAGCAGCTCCCGGGCCAGGGACGAGCAGTACTTC. As protein: CASSSRARDEQYF.

The CDR3 region has the DNA TGTGCCAGCAGTCCCTTCCTACAGCTGAAAAAATTTGCCAAAAACATTCAGTACTTC. Amino acid sequence: CASSPFLQLKKFAKNIQYF. The chain uses TRBV28 and TRBJ2-4; no firm D call. There are 19 residues in the CDR3. CDR1 and CDR2 (germline): MDHEN, SYDVKM. V dropped 5 bases and J dropped 1 base, with 24 bases sitting between them.

The chain's CDR3 is CASSIVRQGLSSGNTIYF. The CDR3 coding sequence is TGTGCCAGTAGTATAGTACGACAGGGACTGTCTTCTGGAAACACCATATATTTT. This chain connects TRBV19 to TRBJ1-3, with 7 bases identical to TRBD1. Germline trimming cut 1 base from V and 1 base from J; bases unmatched to any gene: 10. The length of the CDR3 is 18 residues. The V gene's germline CDR1 is LNHDA and CDR2 SQIVND (reference sequence).

The J gene is TRBJ1-1, the V gene TRBV6-4, with 9 bases identical to TRBD1. V lost 4 bases, J lost 1 base, and 13 bases stayed unmatched. The CDR3 has 18 residues. Germline V gene data show CDR1 as MRHNA and CDR2 as SNTAGT. CDR3 in DNA: TGTGCCAGCAGTGCCCCCGGGAGGACAGGGGCGCCGAACACTGAAGCTTTCTTT. Translation gives CASSAPGRTGAPNTEAFF.

This chain uses TRBV27 with TRBJ1-2; D call uncertain. Germline V gene sequence: CDR1 MNHEY, CDR2 SMNVEV (reference sequence). Trimming shortened V by 4 bases and J by 5 bases, and 14 bases separated the two germline ends. This CDR3 is built from 14 residues. In nucleotides, the CDR3 is TGTGCCAGCAGTTCCATGGGAGGAGGGTATGGCTACACCTTC. It translates to CASSSMGGGYGYTF.

As concerns this clone: This same CDR3 is encoded by further DNA sequences in the sample. The V gene is TRBV19, the J gene TRBJ1-5; 9 bases agree with TRBD1. The V gene end was trimmed by 1 base and the J gene end by 3 bases; junction bases not matched to a gene: 4. CDR1 and CDR2 from the germline V gene are LNHDA and SQIVND (reference sequence). The length of the CDR3 is 16 residues. In DNA form, the CDR3 reads TGTGCCAGTAGTATAGGTGGGACAGGGAACAATCAGCCCCAGCATTTT. Translated, it gives CASSIGGTGNNQPQHF.